The 24 T cell receptor beta chains given below trace back to one sample, sequenced in a study of neurological immune-mediated disorders (dated by TCRdb to between 2018 and 2021). The receptor library was made with 5' RACE. This sample was sequenced with an Illumina HiSeq 2500. Using fastp trimming at Q25 and MiXCR clonotype assembly, TCRdb reanalyzed the public sequencing data and kept in-frame beta chains. Under each unique CDR3 protein, matching rows form one entry showing the most common genes and DNA. The sample records roughly 56,000 distinct CDR3 sequences, approximately 10% of which are singletons. The ten largest clonotypes hold about 1.7% of the sample. The sequencing sample was made of PBMCs. The receptor source for this set is a man in his 60s in good health.

This clonotype was seen repeatedly, ten times or more. V gene TRBV27 combines with J gene TRBJ2-5; D ambiguous. Germline CDR1 MNHEY, CDR2 SMNVEV (reference sequence). The V end was cut by 8 bases, the J end by 3 bases, with 4 bases between. The CDR3 is made up of 10 amino acids. The CDR3 sequence is CASGKETQYF. In DNA form, the CDR3 reads TGTGCCAGCGGTAAAGAGACCCAGTACTTC.

This clonotype was counted ten times or more. The chain recombines TRBV20-1 with TRBJ2-7; maybe TRBD1 (6 bases). Germline CDR1 is DFQATT and CDR2 is SNEGSKA (reference sequence). The V end lost 2 bases, the J end lost 1 base, and 15 bases lay between the germline ends. The CDR3 sequence is 15 residues long. The CDR3: CSARNSGQVSYEQYF. CDR3 DNA sequence: TGCAGTGCTAGAAATTCGGGACAAGTATCCTACGAGCAGTACTTC.

Details on this clonotype: The junction differs from germline at one of its ends, possibly a read error. The chain carries TRBV7-2 and TRBJ1-1; D is unclear. The CDR3 runs 12 residues. Germline lookup yields CDR1 SGHTA and CDR2 FQGNSA. The CDR3: CASSLNKGEAFF. CDR3 DNA sequence: TGTGCCAGCAGTTTAAACAAGGGAGAAGCGTTCTTT.

Only a few counts were recorded for this clonotype. The chain combines TRBV7-6 with TRBJ1-5; perhaps TRBD1 as D (6 bases). CDR3 length: 15 amino acids. Looked up from germline, CDR1 is SGHVS and CDR2 is FNYEAQ. V was clipped by 0 bases and J by 4 bases, with 10 bases between them. The CDR3, as DNA: TGTGCCAGCAGCTTAGCGAGAGGGGGGAATCAGCCCCAGCATTTT. Protein: CASSLARGGNQPQHF.

This chain links TRBV6-2 or TRBV6-3 with TRBJ1-6, with D perhaps TRBD1 (5 bases). CDR1 and CDR2 from the germline V gene are MNHEY and SVGEGT. This CDR3 contains 15 residues. Trimming pared 0 bases from V and 5 bases from J, leaving 8 bases between. CDR3 sequence (DNA): TGTGCCAGCAGTTACTCCGGGACGCATAATTCACCCCTCCACTTT. It is translated as CASSYSGTHNSPLHF.

This clonotype has ten or more counts. Compared with germline, one end of the junction differs, possibly owing to a read error. The chain links TRBV12-3 or TRBV12-4 to TRBJ1-1, with D maybe TRBD1 (5 bases). The CDR3 spans 14 residues. The CDR3 DNA is TGTGCCAGCAATTTACAGGTGGGAGACACTGAAGCTTTCTTT. The encoded protein is CASNLQVGDTEAFF.

This clonotype has ten or more counts. The chain has TRBV5-1 and TRBJ1-2; D is uncertain. CDR3 length equals 15 residues. CDR1 SGHRS and CDR2 YFSETQ come from the germline V gene. The V and J ends lost 1 base and 2 bases respectively, with 12 bases between them. CDR3: CASSLKMTPNYGYTF. In nucleotides, the CDR3 is TGCGCCAGCAGCTTGAAGATGACGCCCAACTATGGCTACACCTTC.

The rearrangement uses TRBV5-4 and TRBJ1-2; 9 bases map to TRBD1. Germline V gives CDR1 SGHNT, CDR2 YYREEE (reference sequence). With V trimmed by 4 bases and J by 7 bases, 8 bases remained unmatched. The CDR3 totals 14 residues. The chain's CDR3 is CASSPTGGPGGYTF. The CDR3 DNA reads TGTGCCAGCAGCCCGACAGGGGGACCCGGTGGCTACACCTTC.

This clonotype was seen ten or more times. The J gene is TRBJ1-4, the V gene TRBV7-2; D possibly corresponds to TRBD1 (6 bases). Germline CDR1 reads SGHTA; CDR2 reads FQGNSA. V lost 3 bases and J lost 8, with 10 bases in between. CDR3 length equals 13 residues. CDR3 sequence: CASSLSQGEKLFF. The DNA for the CDR3 is TGTGCCAGCAGCTTGTCGCAGGGGGAAAAACTGTTTTTT.

This clonotype occurred many times. The V and J genes are TRBV28 and TRBJ1-6; D gene uncertain. Looked up from germline, CDR1 is MDHEN and CDR2 is SYDVKM. The CDR3 consists of 16 residues. With 7 bases removed from V and 0 bases from J, the gap between germline ends came to 13 bases. In DNA, the CDR3 is TGTGCCAGCACCCCAACGCGGAGCTCCTATAATTCACCCCTCCACTTT. Translating it yields CASTPTRSSYNSPLHF.

This clonotype has ten or more counts. The gene calls are TRBV7-2 and TRBJ1-2; D is perhaps TRBD1 (5 bases). The V end was cut by 1 base, the J end by 8 bases, with 11 bases between. Germline loops: CDR1 SGHTA, CDR2 FQGNSA. There are 13 residues in the CDR3. The CDR3 nucleotides read TGTGCCAGCAGCTTAGAGGGGCGCAGAGGCTACACCTTC. As protein: CASSLEGRRGYTF.

The chain employs TRBV25-1 and TRBJ1-2, with D tentatively TRBD1 (6 bases). This CDR3 comprises 16 residues. V was trimmed by 0 bases and J by 5 bases, leaving 16 bases between them. Germline V gene data show CDR1 as MGHDK and CDR2 as SYGVNS. CDR3 amino acids: CASSEYLRDTPYGYTF. In nucleotides, the CDR3 is TGTGCCAGCAGTGAATATCTACGGGACACTCCATATGGCTACACCTTC.

The chain has TRBV5-1 and TRBJ2-7; D call uncertain. The CDR3 contains 15 residues. Trimming pared 0 bases from V and 4 bases from J, leaving 14 bases between. Per the germline V gene, CDR1 is SGHRS and CDR2 is YFSETQ. The CDR3 DNA reads as TGCGCCAGCAGCTTGGTCCCAATGGTGCCTTACGAGCAGTACTTC. It encodes CASSLVPMVPYEQYF.

This clonotype was counted at least ten times. The chain uses TRBV5-1 and TRBJ1-2; D is undetermined. Between the trimmed V and J ends, which lost 0 bases and 4 bases, there was a span of 13 bases. The CDR3 covers 15 residues. Germline V lookup: CDR1 SGHRS, CDR2 YFSETQ. The chain's CDR3 is CASSLERQARYGYTF. Written as DNA, the CDR3 is TGCGCCAGCAGCTTGGAAAGGCAAGCTCGCTATGGCTACACCTTC.

The sample holds many counts of this clonotype. The chain has TRBV28 and TRBJ2-1; D not certain. The germline CDR1 and CDR2 sequences are MDHEN and SYDVKM. V gave up 3 bases and J gave up 0 bases, with 12 bases separating them. The CDR3 totals 16 residues. CDR3 nucleotide sequence: TGTGCCAGCAGTTTCTTGACGGAGAGCTCCTACAATGAGCAGTTCTTC. Translating gives CASSFLTESSYNEQFF.

This clonotype was observed at least ten times. The V call is TRBV29-1, the J call TRBJ2-1; no clear D. CDR1 and CDR2 (germline): SQVTM, ANQGSEA. V lost 4 bases, J lost 4 bases, and 2 bases lay in between. The CDR3 has 10 residues. The CDR3 region is CSVGYNEQFF. As DNA, the CDR3 is TGCAGCGTTGGATACAATGAGCAGTTCTTC.

This clonotype was detected ten times or more. The chain carries TRBV7-2 and TRBJ2-7; D not resolved. The CDR3 contains 13 residues. CDR1 SGHTA and CDR2 FQGNSA come from the germline V gene. V dropped 5 bases and J dropped 6 bases, with 14 bases sitting between them. The CDR3 bases are TGTGCCAGCAGCGACGCCCCAGCAACCGAGCAGTACTTC. Translating gives CASSDAPATEQYF.

This clonotype turned up a few times. This rearrangement joins TRBV20-1 to TRBJ2-5; D is ambiguous. Germline V lookup: CDR1 DFQATT, CDR2 SNEGSKA (reference sequence). The CDR3 extends over 14 amino acids. Trimming removed 0 bases at V and 0 bases at J, with 8 bases between. The CDR3 spells CSARDPAYQETQYF. For the CDR3, the DNA is TGCAGTGCTAGAGACCCCGCCTACCAAGAGACCCAGTACTTC.

This clonotype was seen ten or more times. The chain joins TRBV20-1 to TRBJ1-2, with TRBD1 matching over 7 bases. V shed 5 bases, J shed 5 bases, and the junction held 8 bases outside the gene matches. CDR1 and CDR2 from the germline V gene are DFQATT and SNEGSKA (reference sequence). There are 13 residues in the CDR3. The CDR3 DNA is TGCAGTGCTCCTCGACAGGGAACATATGGCTACACCTTC. Amino acids: CSAPRQGTYGYTF.

The table lists this clonotype with many counts. The chain links TRBV20-1 to TRBJ1-1; D unclear. With 4 bases removed from V and 11 bases from J, the gap between germline ends came to 11 bases. Looked up from germline, CDR1 is DFQATT and CDR2 is SNEGSKA (reference sequence). The CDR3 has 10 residues. The CDR3 sequence: CSATPSGAFF. CDR3 sequence (DNA): TGCAGTGCTACCCCTTCTGGGGCTTTCTTT.

This clonotype showed up many times. J is TRBJ2-3 and V is TRBV6-6, with 7 bases that match TRBD1. V lost 6 bases, J lost 3 bases, and 9 bases stayed unmatched. Germline-derived CDR1 and CDR2 are MNHNY and SVGAGI (reference sequence). There are 15 residues in the CDR3. CDR3 coding DNA: TGTGCCAGCAGCACGATACGACAGGGAACAGATACGCAGTATTTT. Protein: CASSTIRQGTDTQYF.

Many counts were recorded for this clonotype. The chain joins TRBV12-3 or TRBV12-4 to TRBJ2-2, with a tentative D call TRBD1 (6 bases). The CDR3 is 16 amino acids. V was clipped by 11 bases and J by 1 base, with 20 bases between them. CDR3 loop: CASFGGTGRNTGELFF. In DNA, the CDR3 is TGTGCCTCCTTCGGCGGCACAGGGCGGAACACCGGGGAGCTGTTTTTT.

This clonotype appeared a few times. This chain uses TRBV5-1 with TRBJ2-3; TRBD2 aligns across 8 bases. V dropped 7 bases and J dropped 3; count of bases not matched to a gene: 7. This CDR3 comprises 14 residues. Germline CDR1 is SGHRS and CDR2 is YFSETQ. CDR3 sequence: CASGTGGQTDTQYF. In DNA form, the CDR3 reads TGCGCCAGCGGGACGGGGGGGCAAACAGATACGCAGTATTTT.

This clonotype showed up many times. A read error may produce the germline difference seen at one junction end. V usage is TRBV6-2 or TRBV6-3 and J usage is TRBJ2-4; 11 positions agree with TRBD2. The CDR3 extends over 12 amino acids. Looked up from germline, CDR1 is MNHEY and CDR2 is SVGEGT. CDR3 coding DNA: TGTGCCAGCACCCCTAGCGGGGGGCCCCTACTCTTC. This sequence encodes CASTPSGGPLLF.